This entry features one T cell receptor beta chain sequence. Compared with germline, one end of the junction differs, possibly owing to a read error. The sample is drawn from a study of blood T cells in healthy people across ages. Each donor was a healthy Caucasian individual from Russia, aged about 6 to 100. A second PCR of 7 to 11 cycles used a sample-barcoded 5' primer and a J-beta primer mix. TCRdb re-derived calls from the 5' RACE reads in MiXCR, one entry per CDR3 protein. The data hold 550,000 to 750,000 distinct CDR3 sequences, with 20% to 25% observed a single time. CDR3 length: 13 amino acids. The germline V gene encodes CDR1 MNHEY and CDR2 SVGAGI.

This TCR derives from a man in his 70s in good health. V and J are TRBV6-5 and TRBJ2-2; D is uncertain. Sequenced material: blood. The CDR3 nucleotides read TGTGCCAGCACTTACCGAGGTGATGGGGAGCTGTTTTTT. Translated, it gives CASTYRGDGELFF.